This TCR beta chain comes out of a study of response to subunit inactivated influenza vaccine. MiXCR, run by TCRdb on the RT-PCR reads, gives a single entry per CDR3 protein. The table includes 650,000 to 800,000 distinct CDR3 sequences, over 11% detected once. V lost 5 bases, J lost 1 base, and 13 bases stayed unmatched. The CDR3 consists of 17 residues. CDR1 is SEHNR, CDR2 FQNEAQ, per germline (reference sequence). The sequence derives from a man aged 50 or older who received an inactivated influenza vaccine. Source: PBMCs from blood, taken 14 to 15 days before vaccination. The J gene is TRBJ2-5, the V gene TRBV7-9, with 7 bases fitting TRBD2. The CDR3: CASSPGFSGLAQETQYF. The CDR3 nucleotides are TGTGCCAGCAGCCCAGGTTTTAGCGGGTTGGCCCAAGAGACCCAGTACTTC.